One and the same sample provided the 5 T cell receptor beta chains below, sequenced in a study of cytotoxic CD8 clonotypes in ibrutinib-treated CLL. Repertoires were generated with immunoSEQ multiplex PCR, while TCRdb's copy carries only in-frame clones and drops some. Of more than 200,000 clones detected, 70% appear once; the ten largest clones hold about 16%. The sample here was PBMCs, taken after 24 months of ibrutinib treatment. The receptor source for this set is a human donor with chronic lymphocytic leukemia.

The chain recombines TRBV5-8 with TRBJ2-5; no reliable D call. The CDR3 runs to 16 residues. The germline V and J ends were trimmed by 0 bases and 4 bases, with 16 bases remaining between them. Germline V gives CDR1 SGHTS, CDR2 YDEGEE. CDR3 in amino acids: CASSLGVKGWGETQYF. The CDR3 nucleotides are TGTGCCAGCAGCTTGGGGGTCAAGGGCTGGGGAGAGACCCAGTACTTC.

This clone was found a few times. The chain joins TRBV9 to TRBJ2-1; tentative D call: TRBD2 (6 bases). This CDR3 spans 18 amino acids. Germline CDR1 SGDLS, CDR2 YYNGEE. Trimming took off 0 bases at V and 0 bases at J, with 16 bases between the two ends. CDR3 loop: CASSVEMASASSYNEQFF. CDR3 coding DNA: TGTGCCAGCAGCGTAGAAATGGCTAGCGCGAGCTCCTACAATGAGCAGTTCTTC.

The rearrangement links TRBV5-1 to TRBJ1-4; D unclear. CDR3 length: 13 amino acids. Germline values: CDR1 SGHRS, CDR2 YFSETQ. The V gene lost 4 bases and the J gene lost 0 bases, with 4 bases spanning the gap. CDR3 nucleotides: TGCGCCAGCAGCGTAGCAACTAATGAAAAACTGTTTTTT. It encodes CASSVATNEKLFF. The variable domain in full, completed from reference TRBV5-1 and TRBJ1-4, reads KAGVTQTPRYLIKTRGQQVTLSCSPISGHRSVSWYQQTPGQGLQFLFEYFSETQRNKGNFPGRFSGRQFSNSRSEMNVSTLELGDSALYLCASSVATNEKLFFGSGTQLSVL.

This clone was seen only a few times. J is TRBJ1-1 and V is TRBV28, with D hard to call. Germline assignment: CDR1 MDHEN and CDR2 SYDVKM. CDR3 length: 13 residues. V lost 7 bases, J lost 4 bases, and 13 bases lay in between. CDR3 DNA: TGTGCCAGCACATTTCCGAAGGGCACTGAAGCTTTCTTT. Amino acids: CASTFPKGTEAFF.

The chain is built from TRBV18 and TRBJ1-2; 7 nucleotides match TRBD1. J lost 6 bases, V lost 4 bases, and 5 bases had no gene match. Germline lookup yields CDR1 KGHSH and CDR2 LQKENI. The CDR3 is made up of 13 amino acids. The CDR3 here is CASSQRTGDGYTF. CDR3 nucleotide sequence: TGTGCCAGCTCACAACGGACAGGAGATGGCTACACCTTC.